This TCR beta chain was recovered during a study of cytomegalovirus exposure and HLA in healthy donors (dated by TCRdb to 2015 to 2018). At the level of the whole study: According to an earlier analysis of around 600 of the donors, about 179 million T cells yielded 100 million or so unique TCR beta sequences and less than 300 Gb of sequence data. Among 300 to 450 genotyped donors of the cohort, an average of approximately 250,000 unique TCR beta nucleotide sequences were sequenced per donor, around 20% of them non-productive. Typing coverage differed by locus: A, B, C, DRB1 and DQB1 were typed in roughly 620-630 donors, DQA1 in about 500, DPA1 in 600 to 610, and DPB1 in approximately 450. Of the roughly 420 genotyped donors, 75% to 85% were placed in the genetic ancestry cluster associated with self-reported Caucasian donors. Rather than using new phenotypic data, the later analysis identified candidate immune exposures from TCR beta sequences and from how often those sequences occurred across donors. In an earlier analysis of a few hundred of the donors, high-throughput TCR beta sequencing was used to judge whether each TCR beta V gene segment behaved as functional or pseudogenic. HLA typing included class I and class II loci at four-digit resolution. Because of strong linkage in the cohort, 4 to 6 DR-DQ haplotypes were treated as single units for association and clustering. The study aimed to test whether cataloging public T cell receptors could reveal signatures of past pathogen exposure. An early release covering roughly 600 HLA-typed donors comprised approximately 290 gigabases of sequencing data and around 80 million unique TCR sequences. In addition to the first cohort of 666 subjects, a separate validation cohort of 100 to 150 different subjects was used. To predict cytomegalovirus infection status, the study brought together high-throughput TCR immunosequencing, statistical association of individual TCRs with disease status, and machine learning. Genome-wide SNP genotypes for about 60% of the roughly 670 donors were used in a later genetic analysis, which treated that subset as a discovery cohort. Every repertoire in the discovery cohort had been generated on one and the same sequencing platform. The study used immunosequencing to profile the T cell repertoires of several hundred subjects and linked those repertoires to cytomegalovirus serostatus. In a later analysis, previously published TCR beta repertoires from roughly 710 donors were re-analyzed and high-resolution HLA genotyping was added so that TCR occurrence patterns could be studied. Donor age, sex, ethnicity and CMV serostatus were collected together with the repertoire data.

The cohort was made up of 500 to 800 healthy bone marrow donors. Cohort members were all nominally healthy when sampled, although unrecorded immune exposures were likely present. The donor tested CMV seronegative and was one of the 352 seronegative cohort members. A peripheral blood sample was collected from each donor, and TCR beta sequencing was performed on peripheral blood mononuclear cells. The Qiagen DNeasy Blood Extraction Kit was used to extract genomic DNA from the blood cell samples. Points on this clone: Its antigen has not been determined. No base qualities exist here, and no much larger clone lies one base off it.

The library came from the immunoSEQ multiplex PCR assay. For the multiplex PCR, a mixture combining 60 forward primers for TCR Vbeta segments and 13 reverse primers for TCR Jbeta segments was used. Amplification of the CDR3 region of rearranged TCR beta genes was performed with a multiplex PCR assay on genomic DNA. The amplified TCR beta libraries were sequenced on the Illumina HiSeq System as 87-base-pair reads. The original pipeline was this. A later analysis counted some 74 million unique TCR beta chains across the 666 repertoires, and 10 million to 11 million of these chains were shared by at least two donors. Raw reads were error-corrected and collapsed into unique sequences with a nearest-neighbor algorithm that merged closely related sequences to remove PCR and sequencing errors. CDR3 sequences were aligned to IMGT reference sequences to assign V, D and J gene segments. For a sequence to be retained, a match of at least six nucleotides was required to both a V gene segment and a J gene segment. Rearrangements were classified as productive when the CDR3 lacked stop codons and remained in frame with V and J, and all other rearrangements were classified as non-productive. CDR3 was defined by IMGT convention, running from the second conserved V-encoded cysteine to the conserved J-encoded phenylalanine. The earlier analysis of 500 to 750 of the donors excluded any sequence lacking an unambiguous match to a single V gene segment. An earlier analysis of several hundred of the donors called V segments functional above 56.7% productive rearrangements and segregating when the between-donor standard deviation exceeded 5%. To diagnose cytomegalovirus status from the catalog of TCR beta chain sequences, a statistical classification framework was built. In a later analysis, V and J genes were assigned by comparing TCR nucleotide sequences against IMGT/GENE-DB human TR gene sequences. The TCRdist pipeline was used in a later analysis to assign CDR3 sequences and most-parsimonious VDJ recombination scenarios. In a later analysis, each TCR beta chain was defined by its CDR3 amino acid sequence together with its V-gene family, and reads lacking a unique V-gene family were excluded. A later analysis removed 592 highly shared, low-generation-probability nucleotide sequences to deal with suspected cross-contamination and a sequencing artifact. In a later analysis, a clonal expansion index was calculated for each public chain from normalized within-repertoire ranks of inferred template counts. A later analysis computed generation probabilities with a VDJ recombination model fitted to out-of-frame rearrangements, and checked the results against IGoR. Hypergeometric tests were used in a later analysis to score TCR-TCR, TCR-HLA and TCR-CMV co-occurrence, with a repertoire-size bias correction applied to the TCR pairs. False discovery rates were estimated in a later analysis by permuting HLA or CMV assignments 20 times. In a later analysis, co-occurring TCRs were grouped with DBSCAN, and TCRdist sequence similarity was added when clustering was performed within HLA-allele-positive subsets. Co-occurrence clustering excluded repertoires with fewer than 30,000 or more than 120,000 public chains, plus five with anomalous nucleotide sharing. In TCRdb, the immuneACCESS table is reduced to in-frame sequences with V and J assigned. These tables do not hold every clone; where another copy was compared, an unresolved V gene accounts for under half, and the others remain unexplained. That table is the source of V, J and clone size, and D and trimming were worked out from the DNA. A total of 150,000 to 200,000 clones appear in this sample, around 85% of them only once. Of the sample, about 2.2% is held by the ten largest clones.

Summary of the overall study and its limitations: The authors suggested that the approach could potentially be generalized to other disease states and immunological phenotypes. An earlier analysis of 587 of the donors showed that most TCR beta V segments appeared in productive rearrangements either about 87% or about 30% of the time, which broadly matched IMGT annotations. The study listed 164 TCR beta chains as associated with cytomegalovirus. In vitro tests confirmed that a few of the cytomegalovirus-associated TCR beta chains recognize cytomegalovirus antigens. CMV serostatus was the only immune exposure information available for the cohort. In a later analysis, TCR association rates were found to vary across HLA loci, with the most associated TCRs seen for DRB1 alleles and the fewest for HLA-C alleles. Roughly uniform sequencing depth across donors was assumed in presence/absence analyses, although this assumption may not hold. Across donors, most TCR sequences were observed very rarely, whereas some public TCRs were present in many individuals. Strong co-occurrence of HLA alleles, especially DR and DQ, made assigning TCR associations to individual alleles difficult. Approximately 18 rarely observed V segments, including chromosome 9 orphons, were excluded from the earlier analysis of almost 600 of the donors because counts were too low. The sequencing pipeline was judged likely to have produced a cluster of highly shared sequence variants as a technical artifact. Compared with equally common non-associated chains, HLA-associated TCR beta chains in a later analysis were more clonally expanded and had lower generation probabilities. Because some donors lacked HLA typing at each locus, the association tests relied only on the typed subset. According to a later analysis, most CMV-associated TCR beta chains appeared to be HLA-restricted, and the HLA associations seemed to be driven largely by CMV exposure. Linkage disequilibrium might explain the correlated functional status among segregating V segments, but an unknown experimental factor could not be excluded. According to a later analysis, parvovirus B19, influenza, CMV and Epstein-Barr virus appeared linked to several top co-occurrence clusters. Specific HLA alleles were associated with over 15,000 TCR beta sequences at a false discovery rate of 0.05 in a later analysis. The classifier was reported to diagnose cytomegalovirus status with high specificity and sensitivity in both the original cohort and the validation cohort. A further reported finding was that TCR beta sequences accurately predicted the HLA-A and HLA-B alleles for most subjects in the first cohort. This cohort had only TCR beta chains sequenced, and the lack of alpha or paired-chain data limited which features could be detected. In a later genetic analysis, a missense DCLRE1C variant was associated with V-gene and J-gene trimming of TCR beta chains, and the association was replicated in an independent cohort. In a later genetic analysis, fewer N-insertions in productive TCRs were reported among donors in an Asian-associated ancestry cluster than the approximately 670-donor mean.

Sequenced: PBMCs. This clonotype originated in a woman in her fifties or sixties in good health and CMV-seronegative.

Here the CDR3 is given as CASSVRDRGPIGNQPQHF. The sequenced DNA: TGTGCCAGCAGTGTCCGGGACAGGGGTCCCATAGGCAATCAGCCCCAGCATTTT. The chain was built from TRBV6-1 and TRBJ1-5, and 10 junction bases match TRBD1. V and J are trimmed by 4 bases and 2 bases, and the gene matches miss 11 bases of the junction. CDR1 and CDR2 are drawn from the germline V gene: MNHNS, SASEGT. Measured from the cysteine to the phenylalanine, the CDR3 is 18 residues long. Of all the DNA, just the CDR3 is kept, 54 bases in frame from base 1.